The clone carrying this T cell receptor (beta chain) was observed a single time. Profiling relied on immunoSEQ multiplex PCR, and the TCRdb table lists in-frame clones only, not all of them. The sample includes about 360,000 clones, around 90% of them seen just once. The data were taken from a study of blood T cell repertoires in COVID-19. Study background: Nucleic acid was either cDNA or gDNA, and it came from T cells, B-cell-depleted T cells, or PBMCs.

This CDR3 spans 16 amino acids. The germline CDR1 and CDR2 sequences are LGHNT and FRNRAP. The V end was cut by 0 bases, the J end by 4 bases, with 15 bases between. This receptor was identified in a woman in her forties with acute COVID-19. Material: PBMCs or T cells enriched from blood (not recorded which). This sequence joins TRBV12-5 and TRBJ1-1; D may be TRBD1 (5 bases). The CDR3 loop is CASGLVLAGWGTEAFF. In DNA, the CDR3 is TGTGCTAGTGGTTTGGTACTTGCAGGGTGGGGCACTGAAGCTTTCTTT.